This record covers a single T cell receptor beta chain. TCRdb keeps only in-frame clones here, not all; method: immunoSEQ multiplex PCR. The sample has tens of thousands of clones, roughly four fifths seen once; the top ten hold roughly 3%. This sample was included in a study of OX40 agonist ivuxolimab in advanced cancers. Study summary: Earlier anti-PD-1, anti-PD-L1 or anti-CTLA-4 therapy was permitted; about 44% had received some.

CDR3 length: 14 amino acids. The ends were cut back, 4 bases at V and 1 base at J, with 8 bases in the middle. Germline CDR1 SGHTA, CDR2 FQGNSA. The source of this sequence is an adult with an advanced solid tumor such as melanoma, head and neck, liver or kidney cancer. The chain couples TRBV7-2 to TRBJ1-5; D possibly corresponds to TRBD1 (6 bases). The sample was CD4+ or CD8+ T cells sorted from blood, taken in a trial of the OX40 agonist ivuxolimab. Written as DNA, the CDR3 is TGTGCCAGCAGCTCAGACAGGAGCAATCAGCCCCAGCATTTT. Translation gives CASSSDRSNQPQHF.